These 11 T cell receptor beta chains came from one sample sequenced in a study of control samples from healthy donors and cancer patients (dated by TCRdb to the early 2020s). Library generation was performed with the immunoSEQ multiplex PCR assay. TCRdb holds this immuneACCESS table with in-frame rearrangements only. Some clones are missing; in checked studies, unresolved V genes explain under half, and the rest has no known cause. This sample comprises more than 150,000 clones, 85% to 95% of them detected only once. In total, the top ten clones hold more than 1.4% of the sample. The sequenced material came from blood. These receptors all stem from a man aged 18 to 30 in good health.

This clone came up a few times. The CDR3 DNA follows: TGTGCCACCAGTGACCCTGCGACAGGGGCGGATCAGCCCCAGCATTTT. Protein product: CATSDPATGADQPQHF. This sequence joins TRBV24-1 and TRBJ1-5, with 8 bases fitting TRBD1. The CDR3 runs 16 residues. V gave up 4 bases and J gave up 5 bases; unmatched junction bases: 9. Germline loops: CDR1 KGHDR, CDR2 SFDVKD.

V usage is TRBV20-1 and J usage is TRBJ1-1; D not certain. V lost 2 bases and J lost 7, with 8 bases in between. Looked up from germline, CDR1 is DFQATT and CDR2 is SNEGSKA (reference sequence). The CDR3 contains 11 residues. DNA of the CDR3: TGCAGTGCTAGAAAATCGGGTGAAGCTTTCTTT. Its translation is CSARKSGEAFF.

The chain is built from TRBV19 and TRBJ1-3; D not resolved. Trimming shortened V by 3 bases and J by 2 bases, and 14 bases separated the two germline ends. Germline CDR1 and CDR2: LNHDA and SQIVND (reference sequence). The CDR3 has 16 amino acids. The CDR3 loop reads CASSIVGVGTGNTIYF. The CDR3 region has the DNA TGTGCCAGTAGTATCGTTGGGGTTGGGACTGGAAACACCATATATTTT. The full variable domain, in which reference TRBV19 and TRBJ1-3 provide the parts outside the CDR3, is DGGITQSPKYLFRKEGQNVTLSCEQNLNHDAMYWYRQDPGQGLRLIYYSQIVNDFQKGDIAEGYSVSREKKESFPLTVTSAQKNPTAFYLCASSIVGVGTGNTIYFGEGSWLTVV.

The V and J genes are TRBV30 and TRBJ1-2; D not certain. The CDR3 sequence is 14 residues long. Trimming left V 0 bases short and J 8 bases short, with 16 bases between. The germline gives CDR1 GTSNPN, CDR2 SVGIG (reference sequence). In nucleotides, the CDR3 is TGTGCCTGGAGTGTTTCGGAGCCCGTAGAGGGCTACACCTTC. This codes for CAWSVSEPVEGYTF. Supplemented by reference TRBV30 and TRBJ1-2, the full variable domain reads SQTIHQWPATLVQPVGSPLSLECTVEGTSNPNLYWYRQAAGRGLQLLFYSVGIGQISSEVPQNLSASRPQDRQFILSSKKLLLSDSGFYLCAWSVSEPVEGYTFGSGTRLTVV.

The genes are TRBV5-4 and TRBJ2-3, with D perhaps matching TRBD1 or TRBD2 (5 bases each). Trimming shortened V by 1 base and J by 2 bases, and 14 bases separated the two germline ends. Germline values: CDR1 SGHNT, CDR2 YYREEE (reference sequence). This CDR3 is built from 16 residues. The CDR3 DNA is TGTGCCAGCAGCTTGAGCATGTGGGGGTCCACAGATACGCAGTATTTT. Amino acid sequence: CASSLSMWGSTDTQYF.

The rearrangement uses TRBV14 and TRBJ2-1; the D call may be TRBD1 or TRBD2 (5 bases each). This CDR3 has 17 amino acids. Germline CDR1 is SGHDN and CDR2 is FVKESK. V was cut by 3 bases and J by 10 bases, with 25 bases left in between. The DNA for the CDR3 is TGTGCCAGCAGCCAGTATCTAGAGGGGTTGGAGTCGGGCGAGCAGTTCTTC. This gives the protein CASSQYLEGLESGEQFF.

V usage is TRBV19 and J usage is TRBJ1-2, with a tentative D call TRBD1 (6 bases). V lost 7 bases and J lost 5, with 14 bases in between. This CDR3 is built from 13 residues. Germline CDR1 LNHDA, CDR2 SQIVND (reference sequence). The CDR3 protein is CASKSAGEYGYTF. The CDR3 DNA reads TGTGCCAGTAAATCCGCAGGGGAGTATGGCTACACCTTC.

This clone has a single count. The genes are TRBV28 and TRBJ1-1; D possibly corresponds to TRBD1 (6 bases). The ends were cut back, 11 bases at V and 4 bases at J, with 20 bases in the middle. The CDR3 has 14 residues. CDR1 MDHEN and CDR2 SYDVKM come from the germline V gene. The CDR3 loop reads CASSTGEGGTEAFF. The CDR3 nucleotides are TGTGCCTCCTCGACGGGGGAAGGGGGCACTGAAGCTTTCTTT.

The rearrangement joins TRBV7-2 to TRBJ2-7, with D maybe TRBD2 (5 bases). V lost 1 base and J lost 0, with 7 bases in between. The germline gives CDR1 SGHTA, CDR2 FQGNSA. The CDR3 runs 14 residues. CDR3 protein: CASSLGRDSYEQYF. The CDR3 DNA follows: TGTGCCAGCAGCTTAGGCCGGGACTCCTACGAGCAGTACTTC.

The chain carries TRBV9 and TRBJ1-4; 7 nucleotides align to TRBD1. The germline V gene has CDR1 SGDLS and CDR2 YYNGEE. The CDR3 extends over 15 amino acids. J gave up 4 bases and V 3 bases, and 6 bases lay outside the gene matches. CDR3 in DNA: TGTGCCAGCAGCGGACAGGGACAGCTTAATGAAAAACTGTTTTTT. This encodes CASSGQGQLNEKLFF. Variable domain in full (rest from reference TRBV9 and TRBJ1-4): DSGVTQTPKHLITATGQRVTLRCSPRSGDLSVYWYQQSLDQGLQFLIQYYNGEERAKGNILERFSAQQFPDLHSELNLSSLELGDSALYFCASSGQGQLNEKLFFGSGTQLSVL.

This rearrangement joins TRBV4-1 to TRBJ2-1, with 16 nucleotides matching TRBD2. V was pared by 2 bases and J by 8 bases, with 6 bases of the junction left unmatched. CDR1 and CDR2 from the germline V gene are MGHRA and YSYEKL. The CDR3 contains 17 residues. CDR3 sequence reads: CASSQLLGTSGGDEQFF. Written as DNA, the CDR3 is TGCGCCAGCAGCCAACTCCTCGGGACTAGCGGGGGGGATGAGCAGTTCTTC.